This is a list of T cell receptor beta chains from one sample in a study of blood T cell repertoires in COVID-19. Repertoires were generated with immunoSEQ multiplex PCR, while TCRdb's copy carries only in-frame clones and drops some. This sample has around 200,000 clones, with 85% found just once. Sequencing was carried out using PBMCs or T cells enriched from blood (not recorded which). These receptors all come from a man in his forties who had recovered from COVID-19. Each CDR3 is given with its conserved first and last residue. A D gene is named only where the DNA matches it firmly. Not every row has a clone size; where given, it reads once, few, many or a size class.

j_call clone_size v_call d_call cdr3_nt cdr3_aa
TRBJ2-7 . TRBV27 . TGTGCCAGCAGCTTCGACGGGAGCTACGAGCAGTACTTC CASSFDGSYEQYF
TRBJ2-4 once TRBV9 . TGTGCCAGCAGCGTAGGCGACAGAGGCATTCAGTACTTC CASSVGDRGIQYF
TRBJ1-4 . TRBV14 . TGTGCCAGCAGCATGTTGCAGGGACACGCAACTAATGAAAAACTGTTTTTT CASSMLQGHATNEKLFF
TRBJ2-7 . TRBV12-5 . TGTGCTAGTGGTTTGGTATACGGACGGACTTACTACGAGCAGTACTTC CASGLVYGRTYYEQYF
TRBJ2-7 . TRBV5-6 TRBD2 TGTGCCAGCAGCTCCGACGGGGGGTACTACGAGCAGTACTTC CASSSDGGYYEQYF
TRBJ1-4 . TRBV19 . TGTGCCAGCGGGGACAAGTTGGGGGAAAAACTGTTTTTT CASGDKLGEKLFF
TRBJ2-3 . TRBV7-2 TRBD2 TGTGCCAGCCGGACTAGCGGGGGCACAGATACGCAGTATTTT CASRTSGGTDTQYF
TRBJ2-7 . TRBV5-4 TRBD2 TGTGCCAGCGCACCCAGCGGGAGTCACGTCTCCTACGAGCAGTACTTC CASAPSGSHVSYEQYF
TRBJ1-1 once TRBV24-1 . TGTGCCACCAGTGATTTGATAGGGAGGGCTTTCTTT CATSDLIGRAFF
TRBJ2-4 . TRBV30 . TGTGCCTGGAGTGTACAGGGCCCTGCGTCCAAAAACATTCAGTACTTC CAWSVQGPASKNIQYF
TRBJ1-6 . TRBV2 . TGTGCCAGCAGTGTAGAGGGGGATGGTTCACCCCTCCACTTT CASSVEGDGSPLHF
TRBJ1-4 few TRBV7-9 TRBD1 TGTGCCAGCAGCCGGGACAGGGGGGATGAAAAACTGTTTTTT CASSRDRGDEKLFF
TRBJ1-1 . TRBV15 . TGTGCCACCAGCAGAGACTCAGGGGCGAGCACTGAAGCTTTCTTT CATSRDSGASTEAFF